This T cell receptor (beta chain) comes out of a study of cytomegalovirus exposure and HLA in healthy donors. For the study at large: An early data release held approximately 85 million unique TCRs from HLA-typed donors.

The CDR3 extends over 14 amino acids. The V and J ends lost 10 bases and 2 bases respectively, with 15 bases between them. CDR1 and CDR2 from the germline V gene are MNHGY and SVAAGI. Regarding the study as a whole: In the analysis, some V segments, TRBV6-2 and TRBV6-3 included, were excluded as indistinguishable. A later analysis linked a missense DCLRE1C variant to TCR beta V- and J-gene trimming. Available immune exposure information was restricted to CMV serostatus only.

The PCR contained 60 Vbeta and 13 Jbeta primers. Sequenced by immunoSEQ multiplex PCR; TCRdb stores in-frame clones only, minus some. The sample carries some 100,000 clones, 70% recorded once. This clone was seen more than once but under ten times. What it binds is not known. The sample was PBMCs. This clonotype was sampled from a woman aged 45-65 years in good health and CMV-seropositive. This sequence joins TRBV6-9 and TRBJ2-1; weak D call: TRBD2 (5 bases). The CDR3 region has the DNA TGTGCCAACCCCCCGGGAAAAACCTACAATGAGCAGTTCTTC. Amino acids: CANPPGKTYNEQFF.